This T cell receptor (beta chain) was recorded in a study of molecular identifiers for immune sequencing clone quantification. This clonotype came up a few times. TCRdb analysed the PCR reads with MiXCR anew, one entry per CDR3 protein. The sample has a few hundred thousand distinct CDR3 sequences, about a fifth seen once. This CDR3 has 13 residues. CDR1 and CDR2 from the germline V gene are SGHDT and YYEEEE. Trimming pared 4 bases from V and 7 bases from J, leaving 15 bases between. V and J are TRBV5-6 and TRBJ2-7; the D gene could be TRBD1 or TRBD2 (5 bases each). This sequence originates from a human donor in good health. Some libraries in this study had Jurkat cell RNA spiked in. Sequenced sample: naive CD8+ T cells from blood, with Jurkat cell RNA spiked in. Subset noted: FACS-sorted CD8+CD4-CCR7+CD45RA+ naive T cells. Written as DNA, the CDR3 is TGTGCCAGCAGCCCTGTGGGGGTGCGTGAGCAGTACTTC. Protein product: CASSPVGVREQYF.